This TCR beta chain was profiled in a study of vaccination effects on CD4 cells after COVID-19. The study's findings and limits: Pronounced clonal contraction occurred in clones induced by infection and by vaccine late after vaccination.

Remarks on this clone: Antigen unknown.

Clones were read by immunoSEQ multiplex PCR, and TCRdb kept only the in-frame ones, dropping some. This repertoire shows about 22,000 clones, around four fifths found once; its top ten account for 20% to 25%. The ViraFEST assay expanded antigen-specific CD4+ T cells with viral peptide pools before sequencing. The culture ran for nine to ten days, and then CD4+ T cells were isolated. It was two doses of either the BNT162b2 or mRNA-1273 vaccine that participants received. According to the study, vaccine recipients showed no prior SARS-CoV-2 infection and negative nucleocapsid antibodies. The sequencing here drew on CD4+ T cells from PBMCs cultured with HCoV-NL63 spike peptides, taken after COVID-19 vaccination. This TCR came from a human donor who received a COVID-19 vaccine.

The CDR3 DNA reads TGTGCCAGCAGCTTAGGACCCCGCAGCTACGAGCAGTACTTC. It translates to CASSLGPRSYEQYF. This chain uses TRBV11-2 with TRBJ2-7; no firm D call. Trimming removed 1 base from V and 3 bases from J, with 10 bases in between. CDR3 length: 14 residues. Germline loops: CDR1 SGHAT, CDR2 FQNNGV.